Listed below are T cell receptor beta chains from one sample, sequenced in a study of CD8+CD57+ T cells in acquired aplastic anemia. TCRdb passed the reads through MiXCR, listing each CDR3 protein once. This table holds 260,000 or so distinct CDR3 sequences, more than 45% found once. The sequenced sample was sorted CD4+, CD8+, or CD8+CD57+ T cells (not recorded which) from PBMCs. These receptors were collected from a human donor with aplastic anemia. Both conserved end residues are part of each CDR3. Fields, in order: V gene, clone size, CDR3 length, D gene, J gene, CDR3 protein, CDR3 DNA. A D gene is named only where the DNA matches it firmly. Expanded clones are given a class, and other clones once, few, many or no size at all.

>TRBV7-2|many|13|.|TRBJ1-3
CASSLRIGNTIYF
TGTGCCAGCAGCTTAAGGATTGGAAACACCATATATTTT
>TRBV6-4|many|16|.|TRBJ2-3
CASSADAATPTDTQYF
TGTGCCAGCAGTGCTGACGCGGCGACCCCGACAGATACGCAGTATTTT
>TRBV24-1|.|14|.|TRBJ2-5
CATSDPQGVETQYF
TGTGCCACCAGTGACCCACAGGGTGTCGAGACCCAGTACTTC
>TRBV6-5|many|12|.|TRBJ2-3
CASSFGTDTQYF
TGTGCCAGCAGTTTTGGTACAGATACGCAGTATTTT
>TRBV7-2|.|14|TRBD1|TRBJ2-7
CASSLTGTGNEQYF
TGTGCCAGCAGCTTAACCGGGACAGGGAACGAGCAGTACTTC
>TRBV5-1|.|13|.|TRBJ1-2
CASSRTSFRAYTF
TGCGCCAGCAGCCGGACTAGTTTTAGGGCCTACACCTTC
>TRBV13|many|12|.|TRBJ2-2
CASSLSTGELFF
TGTGCCAGCAGCTTGAGCACCGGGGAGCTGTTTTTT
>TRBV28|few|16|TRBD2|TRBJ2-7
CASSRKSSGRGYEQYF
TGTGCCAGCAGTCGAAAGAGTAGCGGGAGGGGGTACGAGCAGTACTTC
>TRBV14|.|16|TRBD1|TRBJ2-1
CASSLVPGQSDNEQFF
TGTGCCAGCAGCCTAGTACCGGGACAGAGTGACAATGAGCAGTTCTTC
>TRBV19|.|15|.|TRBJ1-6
CASSMAQDYNPPLHF
TGTGCCAGTAGTATGGCACAGGACTATAATCCACCCCTCCACTTT
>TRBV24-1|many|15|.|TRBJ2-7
CATRRGTSSRDEQYF
TGTGCCACCCGAAGAGGAACTAGTTCCCGAGACGAGCAGTACTTC
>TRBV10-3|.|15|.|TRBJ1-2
CAIRSGGDSNYGYTF
TGTGCCATCCGGAGCGGGGGTGACAGTAACTATGGCTACACCTTC
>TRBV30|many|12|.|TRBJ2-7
CAWRAGSHEQYF
TGTGCCTGGCGAGCCGGTTCCCACGAGCAGTACTTC
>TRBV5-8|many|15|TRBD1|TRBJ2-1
CASSLGTGSYNEQFF
TGTGCCAGCAGCTTGGGGACAGGGTCCTACAATGAGCAGTTCTTC
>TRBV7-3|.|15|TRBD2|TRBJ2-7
CASSLKAGGLYEQYF
TGTGCCAGCAGCTTAAAAGCGGGGGGGCTCTACGAGCAGTACTTC
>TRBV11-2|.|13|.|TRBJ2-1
CASRSDPYNEQFF
TGTGCCAGCAGAAGCGACCCGTACAATGAGCAGTTCTTC
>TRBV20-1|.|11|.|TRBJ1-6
CSARGGRAVHF
TGCAGTGCTAGAGGGGGCAGGGCTGTCCACTTT
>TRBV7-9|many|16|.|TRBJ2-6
CASSYEQTSLANVLTF
TGTGCCAGCAGCTACGAACAGACATCTCTTGCCAACGTCCTGACTTTC
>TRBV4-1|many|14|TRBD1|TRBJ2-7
CASSQRQGEGEQYF
TGCGCCAGCAGCCAACGACAGGGCGAAGGCGAGCAGTACTTC
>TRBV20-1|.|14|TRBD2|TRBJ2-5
CSARTGGELETQYF
TGCAGTGCTAGAACCGGGGGGGAATTGGAGACCCAGTACTTC
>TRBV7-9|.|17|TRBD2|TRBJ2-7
CASQALTSGGHLYEQYF
TGTGCCAGCCAAGCTTTGACTAGCGGGGGACACCTCTACGAGCAGTACTTC
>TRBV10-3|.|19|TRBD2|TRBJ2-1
CAIRPAGTSGLQQRNEQFF
TGTGCCATCAGACCTGCCGGGACTAGCGGCCTCCAACAGCGGAATGAGCAGTTCTTC
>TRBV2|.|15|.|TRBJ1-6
CASTPYGSYNSPLHF
TGTGCCAGCACCCCTTACGGCTCCTATAATTCACCCCTCCACTTT
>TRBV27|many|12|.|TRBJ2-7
CASSLTRGEQYF
TGTGCCAGCAGTTTAACGAGGGGCGAGCAGTACTTC
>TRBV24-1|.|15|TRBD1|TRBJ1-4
CATSDTGQGGEKLFF
TGTGCCACCAGTGATACAGGACAGGGAGGTGAAAAACTGTTTTTT
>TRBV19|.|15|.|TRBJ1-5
CASSGSGVDNQPQHF
TGTGCCAGTAGTGGGTCCGGGGTCGACAATCAGCCCCAGCATTTT
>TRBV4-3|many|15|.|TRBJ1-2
CASSQGSASNYGYTF
TGCGCCAGCAGCCAAGGTTCTGCATCTAACTATGGCTACACCTTC
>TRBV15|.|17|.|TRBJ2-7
CATSRDFGGTTAYEQYF
TGTGCCACCAGCAGAGATTTCGGAGGCACAACCGCCTACGAGCAGTACTTC
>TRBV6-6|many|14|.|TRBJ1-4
CATTGAGRGEKLFF
TGTGCCACAACGGGAGCGGGGAGAGGAGAAAAACTGTTTTTT
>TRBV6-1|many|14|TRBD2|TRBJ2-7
CASLRTSGSYEQYF
TGTGCCAGCTTGCGGACTAGCGGGAGCTACGAGCAGTACTTC
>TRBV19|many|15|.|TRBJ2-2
CASSPGRGLSGELFF
TGTGCCAGTAGTCCGGGGAGGGGGCTTAGCGGGGAGCTGTTTTTT
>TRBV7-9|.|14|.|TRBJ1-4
CASSLGTVGEKLFF
TGTGCCAGCAGCTTGGGCACCGTCGGCGAAAAACTGTTTTTT
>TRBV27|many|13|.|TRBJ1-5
CASSLGGIQPQHF
TGTGCCAGCAGTTTAGGTGGAATTCAGCCCCAGCATTTT
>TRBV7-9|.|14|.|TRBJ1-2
CASSPREANYGYTF
TGTGCCAGCAGCCCCAGGGAAGCTAACTATGGCTACACCTTC
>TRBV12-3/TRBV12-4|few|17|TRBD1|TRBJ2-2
CASSFHKDRGYTGELFF
TGTGCCAGCAGTTTCCACAAGGACAGGGGGTACACCGGGGAGCTGTTTTTT
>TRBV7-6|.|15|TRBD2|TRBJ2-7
CASSLFAGVGYEQYF
TGTGCCAGCAGCTTATTTGCGGGGGTAGGCTACGAGCAGTACTTC
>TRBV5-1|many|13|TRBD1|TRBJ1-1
CASSIDRATEAFF
TGCGCCAGCAGTATCGACAGGGCCACTGAAGCTTTCTTT
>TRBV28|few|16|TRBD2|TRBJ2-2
CASRGTRTSVTGELFF
TGTGCCAGCAGGGGGACTCGGACTAGTGTCACCGGGGAGCTGTTTTTT
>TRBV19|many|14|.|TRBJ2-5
CAPGITGKRETQYF
TGTGCCCCGGGAATAACAGGGAAGAGGGAGACCCAGTACTTC
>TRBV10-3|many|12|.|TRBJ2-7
CAISDLGNEQYF
TGTGCCATCAGTGATTTGGGGAACGAGCAGTACTTC
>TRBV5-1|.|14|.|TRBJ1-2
CASSGDTNPYGYTF
TGCGCCAGCAGCGGTGACACTAACCCATATGGCTACACCTTC
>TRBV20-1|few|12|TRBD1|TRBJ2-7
CSARGTAYEQYF
TGCAGTGCTCGAGGGACAGCCTACGAGCAGTACTTC
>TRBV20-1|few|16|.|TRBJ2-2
CSARDRDSTNTGELSF
TGCAGTGCTAGAGACCGGGACTCTACGAACACCGGGGAGCTGTCTTTT
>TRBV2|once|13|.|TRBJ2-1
CASSEGGGNEQFF
TGTGCCAGCAGTGAGGGGGGCGGCAATGAGCAGTTCTTC
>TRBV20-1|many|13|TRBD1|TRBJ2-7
CSAYDRATYEQYF
TGCAGTGCGTACGACAGGGCTACCTACGAGCAGTACTTC
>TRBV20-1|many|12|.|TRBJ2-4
CSARRSKNIQYF
TGCAGTGCTAGACGCTCTAAAAACATTCAGTACTTC
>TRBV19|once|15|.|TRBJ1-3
CASSIPSVVRNTIYF
TGTGCCAGTAGTATCCCCTCCGTGGTGAGAAACACCATATATTTT
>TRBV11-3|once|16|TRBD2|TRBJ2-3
CASSQDQASGPDTQYF
TGCGCCAGCAGCCAAGATCAGGCTAGCGGGCCGGATACGCAGTATTTT
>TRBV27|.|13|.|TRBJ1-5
CASSLHSNQPQHF
TGTGCCAGCAGTCTCCATAGCAATCAGCCCCAGCATTTT
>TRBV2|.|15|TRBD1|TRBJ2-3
CASSNDRANTDTQYF
TGTGCCAGCAGTAATGACAGGGCAAACACAGATACGCAGTATTTT
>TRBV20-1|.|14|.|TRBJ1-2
CTPRGFISNYGYTF
TGCACCCCAAGGGGGTTTATTTCTAACTATGGCTACACCTTC
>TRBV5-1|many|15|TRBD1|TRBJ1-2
CASREGQQSSYGYTF
TGCGCCAGCAGAGAGGGACAGCAAAGCAGCTATGGCTACACCTTC
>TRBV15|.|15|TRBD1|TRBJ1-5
CATSRIHQGGQPQHF
TGTGCCACCAGCAGGATCCATCAGGGGGGGCAGCCCCAGCATTTT
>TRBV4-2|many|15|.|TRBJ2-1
CASSQERGEYNEQFF
TGTGCCAGCAGCCAAGAGAGGGGAGAATACAATGAGCAGTTCTTC
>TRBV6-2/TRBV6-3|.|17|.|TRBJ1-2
CASSLTARSKEIYGYTF
TGTGCCAGCAGCCTCACCGCAAGGAGTAAAGAGATCTATGGCTACACCTTC
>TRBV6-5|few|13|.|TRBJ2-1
CASSEGIRSGQFF
TGTGCCAGCAGTGAAGGTATTCGTTCTGGGCAGTTCTTC
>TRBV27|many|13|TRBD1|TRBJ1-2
CASRGQGLNGYTF
TGTGCCAGCAGAGGACAGGGCCTTAATGGCTACACCTTC